The clone carrying this TCR beta chain was picked up many times. Antigen: not known. This entry belongs to a study of early T cells in non-severe SARS-CoV-2 infection. Study details: Bulk RNA taken from unsorted whole blood was sequenced, leaving chains unpaired.

Researchers attached unique molecular identifiers to individual cDNA molecules. MiXCR, run by TCRdb on the 5' RACE reads, gives a single entry per CDR3 protein. The sample includes 70,000 or so distinct CDR3 sequences, about a tenth of them seen just once. Broader study findings: Matching with VDJdb favored anti-spike CD8 responses (missing private and CD4 specificities).

The V gene's germline CDR1 is SQVTM and CDR2 ANQGSEA. The CDR3 has 13 residues. V gave up 5 bases and J gave up 14 bases, with 19 bases separating them. Sequenced input: whole blood. The rearrangement joins TRBV29-1 to TRBJ1-6; D remains ambiguous. The TCR was taken from an adult who was a healthcare worker with PCR-confirmed SARS-CoV-2 infection or an uninfected control (not recorded which). The chain's CDR3 is CSVLIDGYGTLHF. CDR3 bases: TGCAGCGTTCTTATTGATGGATACGGGACCCTCCACTTT.